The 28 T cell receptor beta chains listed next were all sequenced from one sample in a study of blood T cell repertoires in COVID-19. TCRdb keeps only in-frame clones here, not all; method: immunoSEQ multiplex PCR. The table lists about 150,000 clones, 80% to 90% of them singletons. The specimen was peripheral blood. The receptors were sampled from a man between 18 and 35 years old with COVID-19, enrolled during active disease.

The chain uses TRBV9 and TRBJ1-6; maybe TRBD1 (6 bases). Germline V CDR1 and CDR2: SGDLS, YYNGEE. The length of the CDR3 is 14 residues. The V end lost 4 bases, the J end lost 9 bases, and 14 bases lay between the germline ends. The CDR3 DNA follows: TGTGCCAGCAGCTCAGGCGGGGGCGGTTCACCCCTCCACTTT. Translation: CASSSGGGGSPLHF.

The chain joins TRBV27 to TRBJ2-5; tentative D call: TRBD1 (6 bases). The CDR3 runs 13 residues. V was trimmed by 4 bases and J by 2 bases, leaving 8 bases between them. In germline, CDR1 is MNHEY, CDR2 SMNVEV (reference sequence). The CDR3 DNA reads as TGTGCCAGCAGTTCGACAGGACAAGAGACCCAGTACTTC. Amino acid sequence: CASSSTGQETQYF.

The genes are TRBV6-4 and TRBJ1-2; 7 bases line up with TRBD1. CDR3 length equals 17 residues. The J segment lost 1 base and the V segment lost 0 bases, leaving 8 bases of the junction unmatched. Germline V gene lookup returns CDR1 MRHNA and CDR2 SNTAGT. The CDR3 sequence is CASSDSTHGTVNYGYTF. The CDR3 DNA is TGTGCCAGCAGTGACTCTACCCACGGGACAGTTAACTATGGCTACACCTTC.

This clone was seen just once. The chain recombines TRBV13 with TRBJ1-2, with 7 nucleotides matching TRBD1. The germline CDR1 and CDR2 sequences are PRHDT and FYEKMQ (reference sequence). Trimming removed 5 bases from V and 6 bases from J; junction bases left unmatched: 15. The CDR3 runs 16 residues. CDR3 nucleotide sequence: TGTGCCAGCAGCATAAGGGGGCAGGCTTCGATCAATGGCTACACCTTC. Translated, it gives CASSIRGQASINGYTF. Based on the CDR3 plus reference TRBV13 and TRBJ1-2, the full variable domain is AAGVIQSPRHLIKEKRETATLKCYPIPRHDTVYWYQQGPGQDPQFLISFYEKMQSDKGSIPDRFSAQQFSDYHSELNMSSLELGDSALYFCASSIRGQASINGYTFGSGTRLTVV.

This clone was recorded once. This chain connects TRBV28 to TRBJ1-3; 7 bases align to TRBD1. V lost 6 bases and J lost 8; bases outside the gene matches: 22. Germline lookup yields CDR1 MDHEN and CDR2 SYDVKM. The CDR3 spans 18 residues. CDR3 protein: CASRPIGTVYGRIYTIYF. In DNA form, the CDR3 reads TGTGCCAGCAGGCCGATAGGGACAGTTTATGGTCGGATATACACCATATATTTT.

The CDR3 DNA reads TGTGCCAGCAGCCAATTATGGCGGGCGGGGGCCAACGTCCTGACTTTC. The encoded protein is CASSQLWRAGANVLTF. The chain employs TRBV5-4 and TRBJ2-6; perhaps TRBD2 as D (5 bases). The CDR3 runs to 16 residues. The V gene lost 4 bases and the J gene lost 4 bases, with 15 bases spanning the gap. Germline-derived CDR1 and CDR2 are SGHNT and YYREEE (reference sequence).

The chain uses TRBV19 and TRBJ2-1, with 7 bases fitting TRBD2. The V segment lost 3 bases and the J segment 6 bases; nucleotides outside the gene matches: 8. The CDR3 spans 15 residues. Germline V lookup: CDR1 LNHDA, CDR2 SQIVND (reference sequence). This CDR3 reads CASSIFAGASNEQFF. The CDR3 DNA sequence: TGTGCCAGTAGTATCTTTGCGGGAGCAAGCAATGAGCAGTTCTTC.

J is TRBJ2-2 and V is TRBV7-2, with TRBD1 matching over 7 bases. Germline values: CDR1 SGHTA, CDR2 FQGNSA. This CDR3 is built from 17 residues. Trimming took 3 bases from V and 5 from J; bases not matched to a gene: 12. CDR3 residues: CASSFPRLTGNTGELFF. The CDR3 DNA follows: TGTGCCAGCAGCTTTCCCCGGTTGACAGGGAATACCGGGGAGCTGTTTTTT. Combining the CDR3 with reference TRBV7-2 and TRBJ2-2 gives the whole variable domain GAGVSQSPSNKVTEKGKDVELRCDPISGHTALYWYRQSLGQGLEFLIYFQGNSAPDKSGLPSDRFSAERTGGSVSTLTIQRTQQEDSAVYLCASSFPRLTGNTGELFFGEGSRLTVL.

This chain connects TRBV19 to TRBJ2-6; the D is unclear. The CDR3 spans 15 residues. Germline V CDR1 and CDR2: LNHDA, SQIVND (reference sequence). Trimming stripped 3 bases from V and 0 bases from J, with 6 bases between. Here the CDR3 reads CASSIGSSGANVLTF. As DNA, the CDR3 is TGTGCCAGTAGTATTGGCTCCTCTGGGGCCAACGTCCTGACTTTC.

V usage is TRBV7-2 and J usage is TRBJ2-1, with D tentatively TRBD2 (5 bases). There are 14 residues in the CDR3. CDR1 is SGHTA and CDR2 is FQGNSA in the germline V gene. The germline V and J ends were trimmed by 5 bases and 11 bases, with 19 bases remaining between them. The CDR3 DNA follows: TGTGCCAGCAGCCCCGGGAACTCACGGGCACAGCAGTTCTTC. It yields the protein CASSPGNSRAQQFF.

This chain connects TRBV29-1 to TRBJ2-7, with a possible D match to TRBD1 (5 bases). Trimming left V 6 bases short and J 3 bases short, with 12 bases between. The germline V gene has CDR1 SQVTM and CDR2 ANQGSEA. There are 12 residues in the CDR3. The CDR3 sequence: CSVKGASYEQYF. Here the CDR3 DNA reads TGCAGCGTGAAAGGGGCCAGCTACGAGCAGTACTTC.

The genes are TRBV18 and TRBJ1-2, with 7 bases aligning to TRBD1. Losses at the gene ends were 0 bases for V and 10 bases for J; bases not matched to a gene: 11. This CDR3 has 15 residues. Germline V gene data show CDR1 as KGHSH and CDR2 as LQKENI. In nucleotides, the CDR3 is TGTGCCAGCTCACCACCGAGGGACAGAGGGGTTGACTACACCTTC. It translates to CASSPPRDRGVDYTF.

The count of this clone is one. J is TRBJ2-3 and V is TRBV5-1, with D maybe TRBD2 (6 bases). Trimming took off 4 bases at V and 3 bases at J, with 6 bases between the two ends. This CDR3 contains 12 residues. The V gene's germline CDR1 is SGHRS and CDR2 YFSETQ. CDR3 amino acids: CASSRGTDTQYF. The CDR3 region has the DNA TGCGCCAGCAGCCGGGGGACAGATACGCAGTATTTT.

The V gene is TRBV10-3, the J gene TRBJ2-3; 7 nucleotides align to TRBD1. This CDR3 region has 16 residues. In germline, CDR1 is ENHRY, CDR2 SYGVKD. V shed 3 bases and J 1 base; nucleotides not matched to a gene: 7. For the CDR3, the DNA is TGTGCCATCAGTGAAGCCAGGGGGATTCGCACAGATACGCAGTATTTT. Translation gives CAISEARGIRTDTQYF.

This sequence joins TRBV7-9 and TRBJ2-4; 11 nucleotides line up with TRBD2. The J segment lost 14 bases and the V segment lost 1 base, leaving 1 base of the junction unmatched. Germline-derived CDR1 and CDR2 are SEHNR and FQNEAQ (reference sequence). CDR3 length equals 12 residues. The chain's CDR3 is CASSLETSGEYF. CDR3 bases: TGTGCCAGCAGCTTAGAGACTAGCGGGGAGTACTTC.

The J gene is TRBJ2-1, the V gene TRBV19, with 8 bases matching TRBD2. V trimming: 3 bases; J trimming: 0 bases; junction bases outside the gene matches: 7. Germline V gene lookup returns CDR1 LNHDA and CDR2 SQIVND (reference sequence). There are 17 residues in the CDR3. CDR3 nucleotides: TGTGCCAGTAGTATCTACCTAGCGGGCGGCTCCTACAATGAGCAGTTCTTC. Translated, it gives CASSIYLAGGSYNEQFF.

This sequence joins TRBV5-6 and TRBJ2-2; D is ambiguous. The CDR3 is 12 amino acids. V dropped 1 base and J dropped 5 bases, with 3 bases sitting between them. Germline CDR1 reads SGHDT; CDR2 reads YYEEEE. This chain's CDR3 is CASSLSTGELFF. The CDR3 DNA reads TGTGCCAGCAGCTTGTCGACCGGGGAGCTGTTTTTT.

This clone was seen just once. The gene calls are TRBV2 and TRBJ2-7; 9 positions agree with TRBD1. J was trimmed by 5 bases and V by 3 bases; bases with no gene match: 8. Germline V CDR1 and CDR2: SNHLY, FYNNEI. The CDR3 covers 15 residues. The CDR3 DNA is TGTGCCAGCAGTGAGCAAACAGGGGGCTTCGACGAGCAGTACTTC. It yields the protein CASSEQTGGFDEQYF.

The CDR3 reads CASSLSRAGQETQYF. In DNA, the CDR3 is TGTGCCAGCAGTTTATCCCGCGCCGGGCAAGAGACCCAGTACTTC. The genes are TRBV27 and TRBJ2-5; D gene uncertain. CDR3 length equals 15 residues. In germline, CDR1 is MNHEY, CDR2 SMNVEV (reference sequence). Trimming shortened V by 0 bases and J by 2 bases, and 10 bases separated the two germline ends.

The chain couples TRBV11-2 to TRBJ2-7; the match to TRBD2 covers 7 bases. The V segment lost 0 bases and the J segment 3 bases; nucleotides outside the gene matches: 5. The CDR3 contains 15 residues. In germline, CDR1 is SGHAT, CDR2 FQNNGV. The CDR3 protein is CASSLEGGRHYEQYF. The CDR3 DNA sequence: TGTGCCAGCAGCTTAGAGGGCGGGAGACACTACGAGCAGTACTTC.

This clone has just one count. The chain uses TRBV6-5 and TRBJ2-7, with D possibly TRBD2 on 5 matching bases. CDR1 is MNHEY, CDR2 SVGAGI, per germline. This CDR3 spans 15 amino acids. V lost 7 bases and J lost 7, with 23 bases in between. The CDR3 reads CASTTNRGPVYEQYF. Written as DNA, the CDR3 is TGTGCCAGCACCACCAACAGAGGGCCTGTCTATGAGCAGTACTTC.

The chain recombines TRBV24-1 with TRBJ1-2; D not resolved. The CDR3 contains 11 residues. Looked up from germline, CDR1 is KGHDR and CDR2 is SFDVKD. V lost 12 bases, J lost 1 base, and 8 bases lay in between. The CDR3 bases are TGTGCCGCGGGGAATAACTATGGCTACACCTTC. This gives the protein CAAGNNYGYTF.

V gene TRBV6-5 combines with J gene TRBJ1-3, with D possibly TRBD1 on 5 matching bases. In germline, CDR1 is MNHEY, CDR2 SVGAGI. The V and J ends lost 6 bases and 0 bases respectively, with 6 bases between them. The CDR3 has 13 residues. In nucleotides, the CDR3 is TGTGCCAGCAGCAGGGCCTCTGGAAACACCATATATTTT. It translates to CASSRASGNTIYF.

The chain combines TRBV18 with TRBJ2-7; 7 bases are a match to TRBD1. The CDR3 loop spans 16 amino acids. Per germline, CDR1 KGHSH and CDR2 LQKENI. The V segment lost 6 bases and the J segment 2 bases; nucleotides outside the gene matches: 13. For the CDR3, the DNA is TGTGCCAGCTCCCGTCGTTCGGGACAGCTCACCTACGAGCAGTACTTC. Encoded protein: CASSRRSGQLTYEQYF.

The CDR3 sequence: CASSLGRAPTDTQYF. The CDR3 DNA reads as TGTGCCAGCAGCTTAGGCAGGGCCCCCACAGATACGCAGTATTTT. The chain links TRBV13 to TRBJ2-3; D is possibly TRBD1 (5 bases). The germline V and J ends were trimmed by 0 bases and 2 bases, with 9 bases remaining between them. CDR3 length: 15 amino acids. Germline assignment: CDR1 PRHDT and CDR2 FYEKMQ (reference sequence).

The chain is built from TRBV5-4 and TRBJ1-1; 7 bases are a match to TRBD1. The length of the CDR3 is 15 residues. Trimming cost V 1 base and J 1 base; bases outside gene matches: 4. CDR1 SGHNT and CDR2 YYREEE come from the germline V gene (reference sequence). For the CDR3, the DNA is TGTGCCAGCAGCTTGAGAGGGGGCCCGAACACTGAAGCTTTCTTT. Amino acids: CASSLRGGPNTEAFF.

CDR3 DNA sequence: TGTGCCAGCAGTGACCAACCGGGACAGGGAGTTAATGAGCAGTTCTTC. This translates into CASSDQPGQGVNEQFF. The chain employs TRBV6-1 and TRBJ2-1, with 9 bases matching TRBD1. Germline V CDR1 and CDR2: MNHNS, SASEGT. There are 16 residues in the CDR3. V lost 3 bases, J lost 7 bases, and 10 bases stayed unmatched.

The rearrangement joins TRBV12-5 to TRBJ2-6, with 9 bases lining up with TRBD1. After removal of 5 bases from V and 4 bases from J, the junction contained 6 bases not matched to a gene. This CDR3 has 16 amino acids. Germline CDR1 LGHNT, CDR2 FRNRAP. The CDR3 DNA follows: TGTGCTAGTGGTCTCCGGACAGGGGTGGGGGCCAACGTCCTGACTTTC. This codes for CASGLRTGVGANVLTF.